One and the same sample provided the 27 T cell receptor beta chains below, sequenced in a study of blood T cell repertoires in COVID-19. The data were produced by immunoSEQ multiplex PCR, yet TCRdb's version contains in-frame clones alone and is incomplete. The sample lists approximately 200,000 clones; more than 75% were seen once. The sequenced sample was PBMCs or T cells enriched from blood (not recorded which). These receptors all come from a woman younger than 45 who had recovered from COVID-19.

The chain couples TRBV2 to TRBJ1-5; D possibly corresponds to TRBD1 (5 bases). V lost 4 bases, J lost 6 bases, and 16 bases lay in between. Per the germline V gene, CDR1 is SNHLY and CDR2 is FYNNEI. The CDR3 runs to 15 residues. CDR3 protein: CASSADTSTGQPQHF. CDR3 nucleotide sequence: TGTGCCAGCAGTGCGGACACAAGCACAGGTCAGCCCCAGCATTTT.

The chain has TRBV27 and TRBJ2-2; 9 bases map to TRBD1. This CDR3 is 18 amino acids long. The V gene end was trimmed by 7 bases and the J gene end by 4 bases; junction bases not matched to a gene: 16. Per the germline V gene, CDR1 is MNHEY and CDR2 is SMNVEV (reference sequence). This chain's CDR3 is CASKTRPGQGGVTGELFF. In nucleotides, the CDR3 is TGTGCCAGCAAAACCCGACCGGGACAGGGCGGTGTCACCGGGGAGCTGTTTTTT.

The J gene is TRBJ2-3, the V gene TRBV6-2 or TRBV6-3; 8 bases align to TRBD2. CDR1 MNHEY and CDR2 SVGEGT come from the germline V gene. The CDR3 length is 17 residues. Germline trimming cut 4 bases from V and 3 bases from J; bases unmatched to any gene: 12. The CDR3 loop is CASSSPRDGGETDTQYF. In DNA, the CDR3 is TGTGCCAGCAGTTCGCCCCGGGACGGGGGGGAGACAGATACGCAGTATTTT.

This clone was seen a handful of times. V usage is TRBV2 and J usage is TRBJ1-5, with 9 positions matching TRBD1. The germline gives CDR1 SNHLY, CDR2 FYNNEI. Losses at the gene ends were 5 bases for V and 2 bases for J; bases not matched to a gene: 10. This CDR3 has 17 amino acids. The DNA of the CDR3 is TGTGCCAGCAGTCGAACAGGGGGCTATAGCGGCAATCAGCCCCAGCATTTT. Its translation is CASSRTGGYSGNQPQHF.

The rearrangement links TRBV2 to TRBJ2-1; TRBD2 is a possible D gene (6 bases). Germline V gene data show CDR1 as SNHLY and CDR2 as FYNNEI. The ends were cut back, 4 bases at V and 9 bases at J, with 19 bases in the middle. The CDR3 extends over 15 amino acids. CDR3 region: CASSVASVKTGEQFF. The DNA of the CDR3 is TGTGCCAGCAGTGTCGCTAGCGTGAAAACGGGTGAGCAGTTCTTC. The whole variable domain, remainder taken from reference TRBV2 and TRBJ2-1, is EPEVTQTPSHQVTQMGQEVILRCVPISNHLYFYWYRQILGQKVEFLVSFYNNEISEKSEIFDDQFSVERPDGSNFTLKIRSTKLEDSAMYFCASSVASVKTGEQFFGPGTRLTVL.

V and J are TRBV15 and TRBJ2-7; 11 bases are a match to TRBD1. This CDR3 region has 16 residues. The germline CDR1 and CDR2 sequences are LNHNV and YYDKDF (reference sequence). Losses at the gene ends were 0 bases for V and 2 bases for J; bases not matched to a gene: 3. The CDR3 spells CATSRDRDRGTYEQYF. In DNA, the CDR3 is TGTGCCACCAGCAGAGACCGGGACAGGGGGACCTACGAGCAGTACTTC.

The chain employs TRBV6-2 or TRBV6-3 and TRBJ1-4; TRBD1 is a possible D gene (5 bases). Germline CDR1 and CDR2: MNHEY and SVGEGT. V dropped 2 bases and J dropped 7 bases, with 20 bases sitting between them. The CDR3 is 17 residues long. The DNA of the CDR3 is TGTGCCAGCAGTTACGGATCCGCCGGGGGTTGGCCTGAAAAACTGTTTTTT. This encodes CASSYGSAGGWPEKLFF.

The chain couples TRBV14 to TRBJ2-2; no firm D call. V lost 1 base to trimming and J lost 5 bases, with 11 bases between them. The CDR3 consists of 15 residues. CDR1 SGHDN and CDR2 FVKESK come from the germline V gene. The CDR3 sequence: CASSQVHFPTGELFF. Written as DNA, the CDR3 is TGTGCCAGCAGCCAAGTTCACTTCCCGACCGGGGAGCTGTTTTTT. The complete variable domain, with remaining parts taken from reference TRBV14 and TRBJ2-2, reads EAGVTQFPSHSVIEKGQTVTLRCDPISGHDNLYWYRRVMGKEIKFLLHFVKESKQDESGMPNNRFLAERTGGTYSTLKVQPAELEDSGVYFCASSQVHFPTGELFFGEGSRLTVL.

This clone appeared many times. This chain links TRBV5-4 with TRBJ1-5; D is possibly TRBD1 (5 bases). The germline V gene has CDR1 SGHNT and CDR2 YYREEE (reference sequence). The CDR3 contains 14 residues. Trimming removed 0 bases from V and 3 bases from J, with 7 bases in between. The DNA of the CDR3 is TGTGCCAGCAGCTTGGCAGGGCCCAATCAGCCCCAGCATTTT. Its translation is CASSLAGPNQPQHF.

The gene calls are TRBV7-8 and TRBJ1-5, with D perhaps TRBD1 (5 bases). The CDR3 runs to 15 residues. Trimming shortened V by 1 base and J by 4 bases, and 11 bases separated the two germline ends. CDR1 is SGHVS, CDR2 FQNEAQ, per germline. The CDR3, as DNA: TGTGCCAGCAGCTTAGGTCGTCAGGGAAATCAGCCCCAGCATTTT. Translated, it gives CASSLGRQGNQPQHF. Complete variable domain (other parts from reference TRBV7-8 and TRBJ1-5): GAGVSQSPRYKVAKRGQDVALRCDPISGHVSLFWYQQALGQGPEFLTYFQNEAQLDKSGLPSDRFFAERPEGSVSTLKIQRTQQEDSAVYLCASSLGRQGNQPQHFGDGTRLSIL.

Written as DNA, the CDR3 is TGTGCCAGCAGTTCCCACGGTGCAACTAATGAAAAACTGTTTTTT. Translation gives CASSSHGATNEKLFF. V is TRBV27 and J is TRBJ1-4; D unclear. CDR1 and CDR2 (germline): MNHEY, SMNVEV (reference sequence). There are 15 residues in the CDR3. Trimming stripped 4 bases from V and 0 bases from J, with 9 bases between.

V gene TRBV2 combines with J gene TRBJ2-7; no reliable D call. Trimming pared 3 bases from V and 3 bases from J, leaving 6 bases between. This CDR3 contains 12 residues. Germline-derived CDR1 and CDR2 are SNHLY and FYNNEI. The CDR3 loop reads CASSDVSYEQYF. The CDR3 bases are TGTGCCAGCAGTGATGTGAGCTACGAGCAGTACTTC.

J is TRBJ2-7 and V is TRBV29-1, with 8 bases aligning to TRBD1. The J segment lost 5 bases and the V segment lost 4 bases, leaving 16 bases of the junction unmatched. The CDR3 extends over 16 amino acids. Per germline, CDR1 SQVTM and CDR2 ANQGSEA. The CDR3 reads CSVVFVGTGGRDEQYF. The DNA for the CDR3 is TGCAGCGTTGTATTCGTCGGTACAGGGGGTCGAGACGAGCAGTACTTC.

CDR3 nucleotide sequence: TGTGCCACCAGCAGAGGGGCCGGAGAGCAGTACTTC. Encoded protein: CATSRGAGEQYF. This rearrangement joins TRBV15 to TRBJ2-7; D ambiguous. The germline V gene has CDR1 LNHNV and CDR2 YYDKDF (reference sequence). CDR3 length: 12 residues. Trimming cost V 1 base and J 7 bases, with 8 bases left between them.

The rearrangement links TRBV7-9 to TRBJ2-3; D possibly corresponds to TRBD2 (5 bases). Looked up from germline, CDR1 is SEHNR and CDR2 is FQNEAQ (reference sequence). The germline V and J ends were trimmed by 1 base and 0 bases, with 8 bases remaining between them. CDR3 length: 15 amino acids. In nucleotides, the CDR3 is TGTGCCAGCAGCTTAGGGGAGTACAGCACAGATACGCAGTATTTT. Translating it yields CASSLGEYSTDTQYF.

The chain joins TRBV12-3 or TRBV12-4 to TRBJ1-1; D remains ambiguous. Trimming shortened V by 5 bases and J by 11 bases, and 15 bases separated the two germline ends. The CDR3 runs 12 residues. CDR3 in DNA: TGTGCCAGCAGTCCCAGGAATGACCGGGCTTTCTTT. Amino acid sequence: CASSPRNDRAFF.

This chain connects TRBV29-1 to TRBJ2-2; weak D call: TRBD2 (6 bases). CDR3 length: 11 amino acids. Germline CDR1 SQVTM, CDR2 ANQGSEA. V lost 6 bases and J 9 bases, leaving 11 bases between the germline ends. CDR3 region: CSVGGSRELFF. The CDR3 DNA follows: TGCAGCGTGGGGGGATCCCGGGAGCTGTTTTTT.

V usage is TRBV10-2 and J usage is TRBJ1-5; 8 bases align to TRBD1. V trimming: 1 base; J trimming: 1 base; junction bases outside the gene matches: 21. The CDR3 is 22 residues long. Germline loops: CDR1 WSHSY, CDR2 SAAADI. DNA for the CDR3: TGCGCCAGCAGTGAGTTTAAAGGGCCGGGACAGGACCACTCAAGAAGCAATCAGCCCCAGCATTTT. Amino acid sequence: CASSEFKGPGQDHSRSNQPQHF.

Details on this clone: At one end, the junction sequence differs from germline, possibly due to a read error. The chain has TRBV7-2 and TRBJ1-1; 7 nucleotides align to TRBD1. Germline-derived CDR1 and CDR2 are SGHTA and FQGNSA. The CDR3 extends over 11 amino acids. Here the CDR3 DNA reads TGTGCCAGCAGCTTAAGACAGGGAATAGTTTTT. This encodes CASSLRQGIVF.

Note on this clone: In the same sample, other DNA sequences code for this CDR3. This CDR3 is CASSPGGRYEQYF. The CDR3 DNA is TGTGCCAGCAGCCCAGGGGGCCGTTACGAGCAGTACTTC. The chain has TRBV6-2 or TRBV6-3 and TRBJ2-7, with 8 bases aligning to TRBD1. This CDR3 contains 13 residues. Germline CDR1 is MNHEY and CDR2 is SVGEGT. Trimming at V came to 6 bases and at J to 4 bases, leaving 5 bases not matched to a gene.

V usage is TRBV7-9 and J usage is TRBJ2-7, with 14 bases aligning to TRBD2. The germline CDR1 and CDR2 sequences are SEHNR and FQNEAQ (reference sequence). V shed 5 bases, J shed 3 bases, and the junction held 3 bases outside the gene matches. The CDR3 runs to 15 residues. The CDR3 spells CASSPGLAGGYEQYF. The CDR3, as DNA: TGTGCCAGCAGCCCCGGACTAGCGGGAGGCTACGAGCAGTACTTC.

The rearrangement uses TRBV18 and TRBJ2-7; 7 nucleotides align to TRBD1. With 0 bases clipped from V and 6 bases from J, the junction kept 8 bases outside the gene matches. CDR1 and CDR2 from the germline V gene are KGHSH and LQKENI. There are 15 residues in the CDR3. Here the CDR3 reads CASSPPVRGSTEQYF. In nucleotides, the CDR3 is TGTGCCAGCTCACCACCGGTCAGGGGGTCTACCGAGCAGTACTTC. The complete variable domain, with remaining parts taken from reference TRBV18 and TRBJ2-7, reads NAGVMQNPRHLVRRRGQEARLRCSPMKGHSHVYWYRQLPEEGLKFMVYLQKENIIDESGMPKERFSAEFPKEGPSILRIQQVVRGDSAAYFCASSPPVRGSTEQYFGPGTRLTVT.

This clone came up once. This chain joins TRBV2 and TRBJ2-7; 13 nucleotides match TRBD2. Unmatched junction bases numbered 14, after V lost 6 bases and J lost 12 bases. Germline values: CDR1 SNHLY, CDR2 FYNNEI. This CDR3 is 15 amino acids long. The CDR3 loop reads CASSAEVLAGGFTYF. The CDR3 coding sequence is TGTGCCAGCAGCGCCGAGGTACTAGCGGGAGGGTTCACGTACTTC.

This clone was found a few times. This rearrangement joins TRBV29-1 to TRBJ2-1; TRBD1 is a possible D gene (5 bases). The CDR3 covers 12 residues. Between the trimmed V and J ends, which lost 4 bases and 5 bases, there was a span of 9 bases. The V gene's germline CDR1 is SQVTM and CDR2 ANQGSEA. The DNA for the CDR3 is TGCAGCGTTGTCAGGGTTGACAATGAGCAGTTCTTC. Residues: CSVVRVDNEQFF.

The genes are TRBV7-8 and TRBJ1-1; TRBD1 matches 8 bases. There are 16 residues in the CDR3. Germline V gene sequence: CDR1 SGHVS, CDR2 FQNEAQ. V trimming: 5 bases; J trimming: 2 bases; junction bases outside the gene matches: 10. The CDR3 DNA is TGTGCCAGCAGCACCCACCGGACAGGGAGCAACACTGAAGCTTTCTTT. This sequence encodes CASSTHRTGSNTEAFF.

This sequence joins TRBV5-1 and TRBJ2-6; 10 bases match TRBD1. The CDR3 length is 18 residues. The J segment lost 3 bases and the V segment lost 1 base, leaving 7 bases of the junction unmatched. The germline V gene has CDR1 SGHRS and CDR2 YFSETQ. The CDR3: CASSLSGQGLVGANVLTF. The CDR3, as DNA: TGCGCCAGCAGCTTGTCGGGACAGGGGCTAGTTGGGGCCAACGTCCTGACTTTC.

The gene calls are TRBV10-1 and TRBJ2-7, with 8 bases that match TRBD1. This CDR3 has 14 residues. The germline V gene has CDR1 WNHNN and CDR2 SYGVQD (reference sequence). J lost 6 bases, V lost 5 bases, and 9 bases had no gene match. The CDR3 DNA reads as TGCGCCAGCAGTCCAGGACAGGGTCTCAGCGAGCAGTACTTC. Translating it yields CASSPGQGLSEQYF.